This T cell receptor (beta chain) is from a study of siplizumab effects on memory and regulatory T cells. As concerns this clone: What it binds is unknown.

Clones were sequenced by immunoSEQ multiplex PCR, and TCRdb holds only the in-frame ones, with some missing. Altogether about 18,000 clones are present, around 40% being singletons, with the ten largest covering 5.5% to 7%. The ends were cut back, 10 bases at V and 4 bases at J, with 11 bases in the middle. This CDR3 contains 13 residues. Germline V gene lookup returns CDR1 MNHEY and CDR2 SVGAGI. Mixed lymphocyte reaction cells were cocultured at 37°C for about six days. V usage is TRBV6-5 and J usage is TRBJ1-6; TRBD1 is a possible D gene (5 bases). The sequencing input was CFSE-low (dividing) CD4+ T cells sorted from an allogeneic mixed lymphocyte reaction. The receptor's source is a human donor in good health; the cells came from an allogeneic mixed lymphocyte reaction. Some clones in this sample may be carry-over from other donors' samples. CDR3 loop: CATGERYNSPLHF. The CDR3, as DNA: TGTGCCACGGGGGAGAGGTATAATTCACCCCTCCACTTT.